The 32 T cell receptor beta chains below all came from one sample that was sequenced in a study of graft-versus-host responses after intestinal transplantation. Measured with immunoSEQ multiplex PCR; TCRdb has only the in-frame clones, and not every one. The sample holds about 88,000 clones; about 95% are singletons and the top ten take 0.15% to 0.2%. No cognate antigen is known for these TCRs. The sample was unstimulated CD4+ T cells sorted from spleen or lymph node cells, taken before transplant. The receptors originated from a human donor who was the organ donor for an intestinal transplant.

V gene TRBV7-9 combines with J gene TRBJ2-3; perhaps TRBD2 as D (5 bases). The CDR3 runs 13 residues. V shed 5 bases and J shed 4 bases, with 10 bases lying between them. Looked up from germline, CDR1 is SEHNR and CDR2 is FQNEAQ (reference sequence). CDR3 coding DNA: TGTGCCAGCAGCCAAGGAGGATCAGATACGCAGTATTTT. Amino acid sequence: CASSQGGSDTQYF.

V gene TRBV18 combines with J gene TRBJ1-2; 7 bases fit TRBD1. The V and J ends lost 1 base and 6 bases, in that order; junction bases with no gene match: 2. The length of the CDR3 is 13 residues. From germline, CDR1 is KGHSH and CDR2 LQKENI. The CDR3 DNA reads as TGTGCCAGCTCACCACGACAGGGCGATGGCTACACCTTC. As protein: CASSPRQGDGYTF.

The rearrangement joins TRBV19 to TRBJ1-1; 8 bases fit TRBD1. The V segment lost 2 bases and the J segment 5 bases; nucleotides outside the gene matches: 7. Germline V CDR1 and CDR2: LNHDA, SQIVND (reference sequence). This CDR3 is 15 amino acids long. The CDR3 DNA sequence: TGTGCCAGTAGTATATCCCCCAGGGGGCGAACTGAAGCTTTCTTT. Amino acids: CASSISPRGRTEAFF.

The rearrangement joins TRBV13 to TRBJ2-7, with 14 bases identical to TRBD2. CDR1 and CDR2 (germline): PRHDT, FYEKMQ (reference sequence). The V gene end was trimmed by 0 bases and the J gene end by 7 bases; junction bases not matched to a gene: 8. There are 17 residues in the CDR3. CDR3 region: CASSLGRRTSGGIEQYF. Written as DNA, the CDR3 is TGTGCCAGCAGCTTAGGCCGGAGGACTAGCGGGGGGATAGAGCAGTACTTC.

This chain uses TRBV11-3 with TRBJ1-3; the D gene is possibly TRBD1 (6 bases). This CDR3 has 14 residues. Germline V lookup: CDR1 SGHNT, CDR2 YENEEA. Trimming cost V 5 bases and J 4 bases, with 12 bases left between them. The CDR3 is CASSLDRSGNTIYF. The CDR3 DNA is TGTGCCAGCAGCCTCGACAGGTCGGGAAACACCATATATTTT.

This clone was seen once. The junction departs from the called germline gene at one end, perhaps through a read error. This chain joins TRBV5-1 and TRBJ1-1; 7 bases are a match to TRBD1. The CDR3 is 14 amino acids. Looked up from germline, CDR1 is SGHRS and CDR2 is YFSETQ. CDR3 protein: CAGSMGQLNTEAFF. The CDR3 nucleotides are TGCGCCGGCAGCATGGGACAGCTGAACACTGAAGCTTTCTTT.

The chain carries TRBV10-2 and TRBJ2-7, with 7 positions matching TRBD1. The CDR3 covers 14 residues. V lost 7 bases to trimming and J lost 1 base; unmatched junction nucleotides: 7. Germline CDR1 reads WSHSY; CDR2 reads SAAADI. CDR3 in amino acids: CASKGTEYSYEQYF. CDR3 coding DNA: TGCGCCAGCAAGGGGACAGAGTATTCCTACGAGCAGTACTTC.

This clone was observed once. The V call is TRBV6-6, the J call TRBJ2-7, with TRBD1 matching 9 bases. CDR3 length equals 12 residues. CDR1 is MNHNY, CDR2 SVGAGI, per germline (reference sequence). Losses at the gene ends were 4 bases for V and 7 bases for J; bases not matched to a gene: 2. The CDR3 DNA reads TGTGCCAGCAGTTGGACAGGGGCTGAGCAGTACTTC. Amino acids: CASSWTGAEQYF.

The chain is built from TRBV4-3 and TRBJ1-1; a possible D gene is TRBD1 (6 bases). The germline gives CDR1 LGHNA, CDR2 YSLEER. Trimming pared 4 bases from V and 1 base from J, leaving 16 bases between. This CDR3 region has 16 residues. The CDR3 DNA follows: TGCGCCAGCAGCCTAGAACAACAGGGATGGAACACTGAAGCTTTCTTT. This translates into CASSLEQQGWNTEAFF.

V gene TRBV6-6 combines with J gene TRBJ2-1; D is unclear. The CDR3 length is 12 residues. Germline-derived CDR1 and CDR2 are MNHNY and SVGAGI (reference sequence). V was cut by 6 bases and J by 4 bases, with 7 bases left in between. CDR3 nucleotide sequence: TGTGCCAGCAGGGGCAGATACAATGAGCAGTTCTTC. Translating it yields CASRGRYNEQFF.

The CDR3, as DNA: TGTGCCAGCAGCCCTCATCACAATCAGCCCCAGCATTTT. Protein sequence: CASSPHHNQPQHF. The chain employs TRBV14 and TRBJ1-5; D is unresolved. Germline values: CDR1 SGHDN, CDR2 FVKESK. The CDR3 is 13 amino acids. V gave up 4 bases and J gave up 3 bases, with 7 bases separating them.

The chain employs TRBV6-5 and TRBJ2-7, with TRBD1 matching over 7 bases. Germline V CDR1 and CDR2: MNHEY, SVGAGI. The CDR3 is made up of 13 amino acids. Trimming removed 6 bases from V and 3 bases from J; junction bases left unmatched: 5. The CDR3 nucleotides read TGTGCCAGCAGGGGGACAGTTGACTACGAGCAGTACTTC. Translation gives CASRGTVDYEQYF.

The genes are TRBV27 and TRBJ2-2; D ambiguous. Trimming left V 2 bases short and J 1 base short, with 5 bases between. The CDR3 has 14 amino acids. Germline lookup yields CDR1 MNHEY and CDR2 SMNVEV (reference sequence). The CDR3 sequence: CASSLRQNTGELFF. The CDR3 nucleotides are TGTGCCAGCAGTTTACGCCAGAACACCGGGGAGCTGTTTTTT.

The V call is TRBV15, the J call TRBJ1-3; 9 bases map to TRBD1. The CDR3 is 16 residues long. The junction had 7 bases not matched to a gene; V was cut back by 5 bases and J by 2 bases. CDR1 is LNHNV, CDR2 YYDKDF, per germline (reference sequence). The CDR3 is CATSDGRQGAGNTIYF. The CDR3 DNA is TGTGCCACCAGCGACGGAAGACAGGGGGCTGGAAACACCATATATTTT.

About this clone itself: Other DNA sequences within the sample encode an identical CDR3. The chain uses TRBV6-5 and TRBJ1-1; a weak D match, TRBD1 (5 bases). The germline V gene has CDR1 MNHEY and CDR2 SVGAGI. The CDR3 totals 13 residues. V lost 5 bases to trimming and J lost 3 bases, with 10 bases between them. The CDR3 coding sequence is TGTGCCAGCAGTAGAGGGACGTACACTGAAGCTTTCTTT. Protein product: CASSRGTYTEAFF.

This clone appeared a single time. The chain uses TRBV5-6 and TRBJ1-1; D ambiguous. The CDR3 has 12 amino acids. V was pared by 1 base and J by 10 bases, with 11 bases between. Germline CDR1 SGHDT, CDR2 YYEEEE. CDR3 in amino acids: CASSLPHSAAFF. The DNA for the CDR3 is TGTGCCAGCAGCTTGCCCCACAGTGCAGCTTTCTTT.

V and J are TRBV7-8 and TRBJ1-2; D remains ambiguous. Between the trimmed V and J ends, which lost 1 base and 5 bases, there was a span of 5 bases. The germline CDR1 and CDR2 sequences are SGHVS and FQNEAQ. The CDR3 is 12 residues long. The CDR3 bases are TGTGCCAGCAGCTTAGAGGGTTATGGCTACACCTTC. This encodes CASSLEGYGYTF.

The rearrangement links TRBV18 to TRBJ1-1, with no clear D. This CDR3 has 15 amino acids. Between the trimmed V and J ends, which lost 1 base and 2 bases, there was a span of 11 bases. Germline assignment: CDR1 KGHSH and CDR2 LQKENI. The CDR3 loop is CASSPRLTQNTEAFF. CDR3 DNA sequence: TGTGCCAGCTCACCACGTCTTACACAAAACACTGAAGCTTTCTTT.

The sample holds one count of this clone. The chain uses TRBV9 and TRBJ1-3; a possible D gene is TRBD1 (5 bases). This CDR3 comprises 16 residues. Trimming took 0 bases from V and 0 from J, leaving 10 bases between them. Germline lookup yields CDR1 SGDLS and CDR2 YYNGEE. The CDR3 region is CASSVGQSFSGNTIYF. CDR3 nucleotides: TGTGCCAGCAGCGTAGGACAGTCTTTCTCTGGAAACACCATATATTTT.

The chain combines TRBV5-4 with TRBJ2-2; D is perhaps TRBD2 (5 bases). The germline V gene encodes CDR1 SGHNT and CDR2 YYREEE (reference sequence). With 3 bases removed from V and 0 bases from J, the gap between germline ends came to 12 bases. The CDR3 has 16 residues. This CDR3 is CASSSGIVPNTGELFF. As DNA, the CDR3 is TGTGCCAGCAGCTCGGGGATAGTCCCGAACACCGGGGAGCTGTTTTTT.

The chain links TRBV2 to TRBJ2-3; possible D gene TRBD2, 6 bases. CDR1 is SNHLY, CDR2 FYNNEI, per germline. Trimming cost V 7 bases and J 6 bases, with 11 bases left between them. The CDR3 totals 12 residues. In DNA form, the CDR3 reads TGTGCCAGCATCGGGGAGGCGGATACGCAGTATTTT. This translates into CASIGEADTQYF.

This clone was found once. This chain links TRBV5-1 with TRBJ2-1, with 8 bases identical to TRBD2. The germline V gene encodes CDR1 SGHRS and CDR2 YFSETQ. The CDR3 consists of 14 residues. V shed 0 bases, J shed 9 bases, and the junction held 5 bases outside the gene matches. CDR3 DNA sequence: TGCGCCAGCAGCTTGGCTCTAGCGGGCCTTGAGCAGTTCTTC. This sequence encodes CASSLALAGLEQFF.

The V and J genes are TRBV5-1 and TRBJ1-3; TRBD1 agrees at 7 bases. Trimming cost V 0 bases and J 0 bases; bases outside gene matches: 9. Per germline, CDR1 SGHRS and CDR2 YFSETQ. There are 18 residues in the CDR3. The CDR3 DNA reads TGCGCCAGCAGCTTGGGTGGGACAGTGACCTACTCTGGAAACACCATATATTTT. This gives the protein CASSLGGTVTYSGNTIYF. The variable domain in full, with the rest retrieved from reference TRBV5-1 and TRBJ1-3, is KAGVTQTPRYLIKTRGQQVTLSCSPISGHRSVSWYQQTPGQGLQFLFEYFSETQRNKGNFPGRFSGRQFSNSRSEMNVSTLELGDSALYLCASSLGGTVTYSGNTIYFGEGSWLTVV.

V and J are TRBV4-3 and TRBJ2-6; the match to TRBD2 covers 16 bases. CDR1 LGHNA and CDR2 YSLEER come from the germline V gene. The CDR3 runs to 22 residues. V gave up 4 bases and J gave up 1 base; unmatched junction bases: 13. CDR3 sequence (DNA): TGCGCCAGCAGCCGACGTCCGGGACTAGCGGGGGGGTTTGCTTCTGGGGCCAACGTCCTGACTTTC. Its protein is CASSRRPGLAGGFASGANVLTF.

V is TRBV6-5 and J is TRBJ2-7; TRBD1 agrees at 7 bases. The CDR3 runs to 14 residues. The V segment lost 6 bases and the J segment 3 bases; nucleotides outside the gene matches: 8. In germline, CDR1 is MNHEY, CDR2 SVGAGI. The CDR3 nucleotides read TGTGCCAGCAGCGGACAGGTTGCCCTCTACGAGCAGTACTTC. It translates to CASSGQVALYEQYF.

The V and J genes are TRBV11-2 and TRBJ2-7, with 10 positions matching TRBD1. The J segment lost 3 bases and the V segment lost 2 bases, leaving 4 bases of the junction unmatched. The CDR3 consists of 15 residues. Germline CDR1 is SGHAT and CDR2 is FQNNGV. CDR3 DNA sequence: TGTGCCAGCAGCTTAACCGGGACAGGGGACTACGAGCAGTACTTC. Translation gives CASSLTGTGDYEQYF.

The rearrangement uses TRBV5-6 and TRBJ2-7; 8 nucleotides align to TRBD1. The J segment lost 5 bases and the V segment lost 2 bases, leaving 12 bases of the junction unmatched. CDR1 and CDR2 (germline): SGHDT, YYEEEE. The length of the CDR3 is 16 residues. CDR3 nucleotide sequence: TGTGCCAGCAGCTTTTCCCCCCAGGGGGCGATCGACGAGCAGTACTTC. Amino acids: CASSFSPQGAIDEQYF.

This rearrangement joins TRBV6-1 to TRBJ1-2; 7 nucleotides agree with TRBD1. The CDR3 length is 15 residues. With V trimmed by 3 bases and J by 2 bases, 6 bases remained unmatched. From germline, CDR1 is MNHNS and CDR2 SASEGT. The CDR3 reads CASSEETGRNYGYTF. CDR3 coding DNA: TGTGCCAGCAGTGAGGAGACAGGGCGGAACTATGGCTACACCTTC.

The gene calls are TRBV7-3 and TRBJ2-7; possibly TRBD1 for D (5 bases). Germline V gene lookup returns CDR1 SGHTA and CDR2 FQGTGA. Trimming took off 0 bases at V and 7 bases at J, with 10 bases between the two ends. This CDR3 spans 13 amino acids. CDR3 loop: CASSLTRDGEQYF. CDR3 DNA sequence: TGTGCCAGCAGCTTAACCAGGGATGGGGAGCAGTACTTC.

This chain links TRBV5-1 with TRBJ1-3; 7 bases line up with TRBD1. The ends lost 0 bases at V and 0 bases at J; junction bases unmatched: 6. CDR1 is SGHRS, CDR2 YFSETQ, per germline. This CDR3 has 17 residues. This CDR3 reads CASSLGMGQNSGNTIYF. The CDR3 DNA reads TGCGCCAGCAGCTTGGGGATGGGACAGAACTCTGGAAACACCATATATTTT.

V usage is TRBV6-6 and J usage is TRBJ2-7, with D possibly being TRBD2 (5 bases). The CDR3 extends over 14 amino acids. Germline lookup yields CDR1 MNHNY and CDR2 SVGAGI (reference sequence). Deletions cut 7 bases from V and 6 bases from J, with 19 bases between. As DNA, the CDR3 is TGTGCCAGCACCAGAGGGCTAGCTGTGGTCGAGCAGTACTTC. Protein sequence: CASTRGLAVVEQYF.

For this clone: Other DNA sequences from this sample encode an identical CDR3 as well. The chain links TRBV11-2 to TRBJ1-4, with a weak D call TRBD1 (5 bases). The CDR3 totals 15 residues. CDR1 and CDR2 (germline): SGHAT, FQNNGV. Between the trimmed V and J ends, which lost 4 bases and 5 bases, there was a span of 14 bases. DNA of the CDR3: TGTGCCAGCAGCTCAACAGGATTACCAAATGAAAAACTGTTTTTT. It translates to CASSSTGLPNEKLFF. The variable domain in full, with the rest retrieved from reference TRBV11-2 and TRBJ1-4, is EAGVAQSPRYKIIEKRQSVAFWCNPISGHATLYWYQQILGQGPKLLIQFQNNGVVDDSQLPKDRFSAERLKGVDSTLKIQPAKLEDSAVYLCASSSTGLPNEKLFFGSGTQLSVL.